This T cell receptor (beta chain) came from a study of T cells in Graves' hyperthyroidism and ophthalmopathy. Study as a whole: Peripheral blood specimens were obtained at initial diagnosis, prior to any treatment. Points from the study as a whole: Using 13 V-J features, a model discriminated ophthalmopathy from stable hyperthyroidism.

From approximately 9.5 ml of fresh peripheral blood, PBMCs were isolated. Trimming stripped 3 bases from V and 3 bases from J, with 13 bases between. The CDR3 consists of 14 residues. Germline-derived CDR1 and CDR2 are SGHKS and YYEKEE (reference sequence). This clonotype was recorded at least ten times. Antigen specificity is unknown. Amplified TCR beta CDR3 regions came from RNA transcripts. RT-PCR in the first round (using the HTBI primer set) targeted the TCR CDR3. TCRdb reanalysed the multiplex PCR reads using MiXCR and keeps one entry per CDR3 protein. Of 400,000 to 600,000 distinct CDR3 sequences listed, roughly 15% are singletons.

Sequenced material: blood. The chain links TRBV5-5 to TRBJ2-7, with D perhaps matching TRBD2 (6 bases). The clonotype originates from a woman aged 25-40 years with Graves' ophthalmopathy. The DNA for the CDR3 is TGTGCCAGCAGCTCGGGGCGGGGCCGCTACGAGCAGTACTTC. Translation gives CASSSGRGRYEQYF.